Shown below are 3 T cell receptor beta chains from a single sample sequenced in a study of Tregs in tolerant kidney transplant recipients. These TCRs' antigens remain unknown. TCRdb keeps only in-frame clones here, not all; method: immunoSEQ multiplex PCR. The repertoire holds approximately 17,000 clones, with around 60% as singletons. Sequences were obtained from Tregs from blood cultured with allogeneic cells. All receptors derive from a human donor in good health.

The chain combines TRBV7-6 with TRBJ2-5; D not resolved. V was trimmed by 3 bases and J by 2 bases, leaving 7 bases between them. The V gene's germline CDR1 is SGHVS and CDR2 FNYEAQ. The CDR3 loop spans 13 amino acids. The CDR3 bases are TGTGCCAGCAGCTTTCGGGCACAAGAGACCCAGTACTTC. This translates into CASSFRAQETQYF.

The J gene is TRBJ1-5, the V gene TRBV19; no clear D gene. Per the germline V gene, CDR1 is LNHDA and CDR2 is SQIVND (reference sequence). Between the trimmed V and J ends, which lost 5 bases and 1 base, there was a span of 15 bases. CDR3 size: 16 residues. The CDR3 loop reads CASSPTGRGSNQPQHF. CDR3 in DNA: TGTGCCAGTAGTCCCACCGGCCGGGGAAGCAATCAGCCCCAGCATTTT. Combining the CDR3 with reference TRBV19 and TRBJ1-5 gives the whole variable domain DGGITQSPKYLFRKEGQNVTLSCEQNLNHDAMYWYRQDPGQGLRLIYYSQIVNDFQKGDIAEGYSVSREKKESFPLTVTSAQKNPTAFYLCASSPTGRGSNQPQHFGDGTRLSIL.

This sequence joins TRBV25-1 and TRBJ1-2; TRBD1 might be the D (6 bases). Germline V lookup: CDR1 MGHDK, CDR2 SYGVNS. This CDR3 is 13 amino acids long. V gave up 8 bases and J gave up 8 bases, with 18 bases separating them. CDR3 coding DNA: TGTGCCAGCGTGCAGTATGAGGGGGACGGCTACACCTTC. This codes for CASVQYEGDGYTF.